Below, 27 T cell receptor beta chains from the same sample are listed, as sequenced in a study of T cell responses to AZD1222 COVID-19 vaccine. Clones were read by immunoSEQ multiplex PCR, and TCRdb kept only the in-frame ones, dropping some. The sample lists roughly 100,000 clones; 88% were seen once. The specimen was peripheral blood, collected on day 0 of AZD1222 vaccination. These receptors came from an adult in good health.

The chain combines TRBV23-1 with TRBJ2-3; D possibly corresponds to TRBD2 (6 bases). TRBV23-1 is an ORF, and what it does is uncertain. This CDR3 is built from 14 residues. Trimming removed 8 bases from V and 0 bases from J, with 12 bases in between. CDR3 residues: CASPDGGSTDTQYF. CDR3 DNA: TGCGCCAGCCCTGACGGGGGAAGCACAGATACGCAGTATTTT.

Notes on this clone: Sequence at one end of the junction differs from germline and may be a read error. The chain carries TRBV5-6 and TRBJ1-3, with 7 bases matching TRBD1. Germline-derived CDR1 and CDR2 are SGHDT and YYEEEE. The CDR3 sequence is 14 residues long. CDR3 in amino acids: CASSLGPGGSLVRF. CDR3 sequence (DNA): TGTGCCAGCAGCTTGGGGCCAGGGGGGTCTCTGGTCCGTTTT. Looking up the rest from reference TRBV5-6 and TRBJ1-3 gives the full variable domain: DAGVTQSPTHLIKTRGQQVTLRCSPKSGHDTVSWYQQALGQGPQFIFQYYEEEERQRGNFPDRFSGHQFPNYSSELNVNALLLGDSALYLCASSLGPGGSLVRFGEGSWLTVV.

This clone has only a few counts. The chain recombines TRBV3-1 (or the pseudogene TRBV3-2) with TRBJ1-3; D may be TRBD1 (6 bases). CDR1 is LGHDT and CDR2 is YNNKEL in the germline V gene (reference sequence). The ends were cut back, 0 bases at V and 4 bases at J, with 13 bases in the middle. This CDR3 is built from 16 residues. The CDR3: CASSQDRQGLGNTIYF. Written as DNA, the CDR3 is TGTGCCAGCAGCCAAGATCGTCAGGGGCTGGGAAACACCATATATTTT.

This clone showed up just once. The chain recombines TRBV18 with TRBJ2-7, with D possibly TRBD1 on 5 matching bases. The CDR3 runs to 14 residues. Germline CDR1 is KGHSH and CDR2 is LQKENI. The V and J ends lost 0 bases and 3 bases respectively, with 9 bases between them. CDR3 protein: CASSPPARDYEQYF. Here the CDR3 DNA reads TGTGCCAGCTCACCACCGGCCAGGGACTACGAGCAGTACTTC. Full variable domain (missing parts from reference TRBV18 and TRBJ2-7): NAGVMQNPRHLVRRRGQEARLRCSPMKGHSHVYWYRQLPEEGLKFMVYLQKENIIDESGMPKERFSAEFPKEGPSILRIQQVVRGDSAAYFCASSPPARDYEQYFGPGTRLTVT.

This clone was picked up a small number of times. The chain uses TRBV5-4 and TRBJ2-1; no clear D gene. Germline V gene sequence: CDR1 SGHNT, CDR2 YYREEE (reference sequence). Trimming left V 3 bases short and J 3 bases short, with 16 bases between. This CDR3 is 16 amino acids long. The chain's CDR3 is CASSSGNQYRYNEQFF. The CDR3 coding sequence is TGTGCCAGCAGCTCAGGAAACCAATACCGCTACAATGAGCAGTTCTTC.

This clone was picked up a small number of times. J is TRBJ1-5 and V is TRBV2, with D unresolved. V lost 7 bases and J lost 4, with 14 bases in between. Germline CDR1 reads SNHLY; CDR2 reads FYNNEI. CDR3 size: 14 residues. DNA for the CDR3: TGTGCCAGCAATGCCCAGGCGGGGAATCAGCCCCAGCATTTT. This sequence encodes CASNAQAGNQPQHF.

This chain joins TRBV13 and TRBJ2-1, with 8 nucleotides matching TRBD2. The germline V gene encodes CDR1 PRHDT and CDR2 FYEKMQ (reference sequence). The CDR3 is 15 amino acids. With 2 bases clipped from V and 9 bases from J, the junction kept 9 bases outside the gene matches. DNA of the CDR3: TGTGCCAGCAGCTTAAGCGGGAGATACGCCGGTGAGCAGTTCTTC. It is translated as CASSLSGRYAGEQFF.

V gene TRBV19 combines with J gene TRBJ2-1; D unresolved. This CDR3 is built from 13 residues. Trimming removed 8 bases from V and 0 bases from J, with 8 bases in between. The V gene's germline CDR1 is LNHDA and CDR2 SQIVND (reference sequence). CDR3 DNA: TGTGCCAGTGCACAGAGCTCCTACAATGAGCAGTTCTTC. This translates into CASAQSSYNEQFF.

The chain employs TRBV3-1 (or the pseudogene TRBV3-2) and TRBJ2-3, with 11 positions matching TRBD2. This CDR3 is built from 21 residues. CDR1 and CDR2 (germline): LGHDT, YNNKEL (reference sequence). Trimming at V came to 1 base and at J to 2 bases, leaving 17 bases not matched to a gene. DNA of the CDR3: TGTGCCAGCAGCCAAGTACTTAAATACCCCGGGACTAGCGGTCCCACAGATACGCAGTATTTT. This codes for CASSQVLKYPGTSGPTDTQYF.

The table lists this clone with a few counts. The J gene is TRBJ1-5, the V gene TRBV19; 7 positions agree with TRBD1. Germline trimming cut 1 base from V and 5 bases from J; bases unmatched to any gene: 5. The CDR3 contains 15 residues. Germline V gene sequence: CDR1 LNHDA, CDR2 SQIVND (reference sequence). In nucleotides, the CDR3 is TGTGCCAGTAGTATAGGGACAGGCCGAGATCAGCCCCAGCATTTT. Amino acids: CASSIGTGRDQPQHF.

V gene TRBV19 combines with J gene TRBJ2-3; 8 nucleotides align to TRBD1. This CDR3 is built from 15 residues. From germline, CDR1 is LNHDA and CDR2 SQIVND (reference sequence). V trimming: 5 bases; J trimming: 11 bases; junction bases outside the gene matches: 15. The CDR3 coding sequence is TGTGCCAGTAGTGTCAGGGGGCTCTCGCAGCCGGAGCAGTATTTT. This sequence encodes CASSVRGLSQPEQYF.

J is TRBJ2-5 and V is TRBV6-6; tentatively, D is TRBD2 (6 bases). CDR1 MNHNY and CDR2 SVGAGI come from the germline V gene (reference sequence). The V end lost 5 bases, the J end lost 2 bases, and 12 bases lay between the germline ends. The CDR3 has 14 amino acids. DNA for the CDR3: TGTGCCAGCAGTGGGGTTGGGGGGCAAGAGACCCAGTACTTC. Amino acid sequence: CASSGVGGQETQYF.

The chain has TRBV10-2 and TRBJ2-3; 10 bases line up with TRBD2. CDR3 length: 17 residues. V gave up 2 bases and J gave up 2 bases; unmatched junction bases: 7. Looked up from germline, CDR1 is WSHSY and CDR2 is SAAADI. CDR3 sequence: CASSEVAGGPYTDTQYF. DNA for the CDR3: TGCGCCAGCAGTGAGGTAGCGGGGGGACCCTACACAGATACGCAGTATTTT.

The chain couples TRBV5-6 to TRBJ1-5; D possibly corresponds to TRBD1 (5 bases). Germline lookup yields CDR1 SGHDT and CDR2 YYEEEE. The CDR3 is made up of 15 amino acids. With 0 bases removed from V and 1 base from J, the gap between germline ends came to 8 bases. The DNA of the CDR3 is TGTGCCAGCAGCTTGGGACGGGGGAGCAATCAGCCCCAGCATTTT. This sequence encodes CASSLGRGSNQPQHF. Full variable domain (remainder filled in from reference TRBV5-6 and TRBJ1-5): DAGVTQSPTHLIKTRGQQVTLRCSPKSGHDTVSWYQQALGQGPQFIFQYYEEEERQRGNFPDRFSGHQFPNYSSELNVNALLLGDSALYLCASSLGRGSNQPQHFGDGTRLSIL.

V gene TRBV9 combines with J gene TRBJ1-1, with TRBD1 identical over 7 bases. Germline lookup yields CDR1 SGDLS and CDR2 YYNGEE. This CDR3 is built from 16 residues. V lost 3 bases and J lost 4; bases outside the gene matches: 12. The CDR3 loop is CASSARGSGGGTEAFF. For the CDR3, the DNA is TGTGCCAGCAGCGCCCGAGGATCAGGGGGGGGCACTGAAGCTTTCTTT.

This chain links TRBV5-4 with TRBJ1-1; D ambiguous. Trimming stripped 4 bases from V and 0 bases from J, with 10 bases between. Germline V gives CDR1 SGHNT, CDR2 YYREEE (reference sequence). The CDR3 sequence is 14 residues long. The CDR3 loop is CASSASSMNTEAFF. The CDR3 bases are TGTGCCAGCAGCGCCTCAAGTATGAACACTGAAGCTTTCTTT.

In nucleotides, the CDR3 is TGTGCCAGCAACGAACTTTGGGGGCGACAGTCCTACAATGAGCAGTTCTTC. Its protein product is CASNELWGRQSYNEQFF. The chain employs TRBV11-2 and TRBJ2-1; tentatively, D is TRBD1 (6 bases). The V gene's germline CDR1 is SGHAT and CDR2 FQNNGV. CDR3 length: 17 amino acids. The V end lost 7 bases, the J end lost 1 base, and 20 bases lay between the germline ends.

This clone was seen just once. The rearrangement uses TRBV7-6 and TRBJ1-5, with a tentative D call TRBD1 (5 bases). Trimming cost V 5 bases and J 7 bases, with 12 bases left between them. CDR3 length: 13 amino acids. Germline lookup yields CDR1 SGHVS and CDR2 FNYEAQ. The CDR3 sequence: CASSLGVGQPQHF. The CDR3 region has the DNA TGTGCCAGCAGCCTGGGGGTCGGGCAGCCCCAGCATTTT. The full variable domain, with the rest looked up from reference TRBV7-6 and TRBJ1-5, is GAGVSQSPRYKVTKRGQDVALRCDPISGHVSLYWYRQALGQGPEFLTYFNYEAQQDKSGLPNDRFSAERPEGSISTLTIQRTEQRDSAMYRCASSLGVGQPQHFGDGTRLSIL.

The chain joins TRBV5-6 to TRBJ2-7, with D unclear. The CDR3 extends over 15 amino acids. Germline loops: CDR1 SGHDT, CDR2 YYEEEE. V lost 0 bases and J lost 0, with 10 bases in between. The CDR3 protein is CASSLVAASSYEQYF. CDR3 bases: TGTGCCAGCAGCTTGGTGGCAGCGAGCTCCTACGAGCAGTACTTC.

The chain employs TRBV12-3 or TRBV12-4 and TRBJ1-1; D remains unclear. V dropped 7 bases and J dropped 3 bases, with 12 bases sitting between them. The CDR3 covers 13 residues. As DNA, the CDR3 is TGTGCCAGCACTAACTGGATCGACACTGAAGCTTTCTTT. Its translation is CASTNWIDTEAFF.

The DNA of the CDR3 is TGTGCCAGCAGTGAATACGAGGGGATGAACACTGAAGCTTTCTTT. It yields the protein CASSEYEGMNTEAFF. The chain carries TRBV25-1 and TRBJ1-1, with D tentatively TRBD1 (5 bases). Germline lookup yields CDR1 MGHDK and CDR2 SYGVNS. Trimming took 0 bases from V and 0 from J, leaving 8 bases between them. The length of the CDR3 is 15 residues.

This chain connects TRBV19 to TRBJ1-5; D uncertain. The CDR3 runs 13 residues. CDR1 is LNHDA, CDR2 SQIVND, per germline (reference sequence). Trimming took off 6 bases at V and 4 bases at J, with 10 bases between the two ends. CDR3 coding DNA: TGTGCCAGTAGCTACGGACCAAATCAGCCCCAGCATTTT. This codes for CASSYGPNQPQHF.

This chain connects TRBV5-1 to TRBJ1-1; no definite D call. CDR1 is SGHRS, CDR2 YFSETQ, per germline. V was clipped by 4 bases and J by 0 bases, with 16 bases between them. The CDR3 consists of 16 residues. The CDR3 spells CASSPGAGALNTEAFF. DNA of the CDR3: TGCGCCAGCAGCCCCGGTGCCGGCGCGTTGAACACTGAAGCTTTCTTT.

CDR3 DNA sequence: TGTGCCAGCAGCTTAGGGGCTAACCTCGATGAGCAGTTCTTC. It translates to CASSLGANLDEQFF. The V gene is TRBV7-8, the J gene TRBJ2-1, with D hard to call. Germline CDR1 and CDR2: SGHVS and FQNEAQ. This CDR3 has 14 residues. The V end lost 1 base, the J end lost 8 bases, and 12 bases lay between the germline ends.

This chain connects TRBV2 to TRBJ1-2; 10 bases map to TRBD1. CDR3 length: 17 residues. Per germline, CDR1 SNHLY and CDR2 FYNNEI. With V trimmed by 2 bases and J by 4 bases, 10 bases remained unmatched. CDR3 in amino acids: CASSEMDRGKKGYGYTF. CDR3 nucleotide sequence: TGTGCCAGCAGTGAAATGGACAGGGGGAAGAAGGGCTATGGCTACACCTTC.

The chain combines TRBV20-1 with TRBJ1-6, with a weak D call TRBD1 (6 bases). V was pared by 3 bases and J by 9 bases, with 15 bases between. The germline CDR1 and CDR2 sequences are DFQATT and SNEGSKA (reference sequence). This CDR3 has 14 amino acids. CDR3 DNA: TGCAGTGCTAGTGAGGGCAGGGACACTTCACCCCTCCACTTT. Translating gives CSASEGRDTSPLHF.

The chain links TRBV4-2 to TRBJ1-2; TRBD1 is a possible D gene (6 bases). CDR1 is LGHNA and CDR2 is YNFKEQ in the germline V gene. The CDR3 runs 15 residues. V was pared by 0 bases and J by 6 bases, with 14 bases between. The DNA for the CDR3 is TGTGCCAGCAGCCAAGAATTTGCGGGGGGCGATGGCTACACCTTC. Translated: CASSQEFAGGDGYTF.